The next 4 T cell receptor beta chains were all read from a single sample in a study of cytomegalovirus exposure and HLA in healthy donors. In the PCR, 60 Vbeta and 13 Jbeta primers were used. Some clones are missing from TCRdb's copy, which holds only in-frame ones; the method was immunoSEQ multiplex PCR. There are about 190,000 clones in the sample; 70% to 80% occur only once, and around 1.4% lies in the top ten. Specimen: PBMCs. These TCRs come from a woman between 50 and 59 years old in good health and CMV-seronegative.

The chain employs TRBV27 and TRBJ1-1; TRBD1 aligns across 9 bases. The CDR3 contains 16 residues. Unmatched junction bases numbered 10, after V lost 6 bases and J lost 2 bases. The V gene's germline CDR1 is MNHEY and CDR2 SMNVEV (reference sequence). The CDR3 sequence: CASSPKPGQGNTEAFF. The CDR3 nucleotides read TGTGCCAGCAGCCCCAAGCCGGGACAGGGTAACACTGAAGCTTTCTTT.

J is TRBJ2-3 and V is TRBV4-3; D is possibly TRBD1 (5 bases). The V gene's germline CDR1 is LGHNA and CDR2 YSLEER. This CDR3 spans 15 amino acids. The V gene lost 4 bases and the J gene lost 6 bases, with 17 bases spanning the gap. CDR3 in DNA: TGCGCCAGCAGCCTGGAGTTAGCCTACAGGGATACGCAGTATTTT. As protein: CASSLELAYRDTQYF.

The chain links TRBV9 to TRBJ1-2, with D tentatively TRBD1 (6 bases). The CDR3 extends over 11 amino acids. Trimming left V 7 bases short and J 10 bases short, with 14 bases between. The V gene's germline CDR1 is SGDLS and CDR2 YYNGEE. The CDR3 coding sequence is TGTGCCAGCTGGGGGAGGGGGGACTACACCTTC. Residues: CASWGRGDYTF.

The chain has TRBV2 and TRBJ2-2; 7 bases fit TRBD2. V gave up 8 bases and J gave up 5 bases; unmatched junction bases: 11. This CDR3 has 15 residues. CDR1 is SNHLY, CDR2 FYNNEI, per germline. CDR3: CASGRGSGPTGELFF. CDR3 nucleotides: TGTGCCAGCGGGAGGGGCTCGGGGCCAACCGGGGAGCTGTTTTTT.